What follows is one TCR beta chain and its context. Its antigen remains unidentified. Base qualities are not at hand, and no much larger clone is one base apart. This specimen comes from a study of regulatory T cells in long-lasting Graves disease (dated by TCRdb to about 2021). Regarding the research as a whole: Persistent Graves' disease was defined as antithyroid drug treatment for over 5 years with persistently positive TSH receptor autoantibodies. This study used TCR sequencing and RNA sequencing of peripheral blood to compare persistent Graves' disease patients against newly diagnosed Graves' disease patients. The study took place in China and was registered as a clinical trial. A total of around 35 samples were covered by TCR sequencing, comprising around 13 persistent and around 20 newly diagnosed Graves' disease patients. On average, persistent Graves' disease patients in the clinical cohort had been on antithyroid drugs for approximately 10 years.

From the cysteine through the phenylalanine, the CDR3 covers 15 amino acids. The DNA shown is the 45-base CDR3, in frame from base 1. The germline V gene (reference sequence) sets CDR1 to SEHNR and CDR2 to FQNEAQ. Trimming takes 5 bases off V and 5 bases off J; junction bases not matched to a gene: 9. Explained via the paper, the time point label denotes: persistent/refractory GD, antithyroid drugs over 5 years with positive TRAb. For both TCR sequencing and RNA sequencing, RNA was extracted from PBMCs using TRIzol. Graves' disease was diagnosed according to American Thyroid Association guidelines. Patients for the study were recruited at an endocrinology department in Xi'an, China. From each patient, roughly 9 milliliters of peripheral blood was collected into an EDTA anticoagulant tube. Ficoll Paque Plus density gradient separation was used to isolate PBMCs, and no further T cell sorting was performed. RNA quality was checked with an Agilent 2100 Bioanalyzer and agarose gel, and concentration with a NanoDrop 2000.

Summary of the overall study and its limitations: Patients with persistent disease shared more public clonotypes (fewer than 3,000) than newly diagnosed patients did (roughly 970). Only the TCR beta chain was sequenced and analyzed. The authors noted that the small sample size was a limitation that may lower accuracy. Only peripheral blood was studied, because thyroid tissue, the primary lesion, was inaccessible. Lower TCR Shannon entropy and fewer highly expanded clones were observed in persistent Graves' disease patients than in newly diagnosed patients, which suggested clonal expansion. Persistent disease showed preferential use of TRBV28, TRBJ1-2 and TRBJ2-5, whereas newly diagnosed disease favored TRBV20-1 and TRBJ2-1.

The library was obtained by multiplex PCR. Sequencing relied on an Illumina HiSeq 4000. iRepertoire HTBI primers and Arm-PCR amplification of CDR3 regions were used to construct TCR beta libraries. Before sequencing, the PCR products underwent gel purification. The authors processed their data as follows. Across samples, 60 to 80 TRBV and roughly 13 TRBJ segments were identified and used for gene usage analysis of CDR3 amino acid clonotypes. Filtered high-quality paired reads were merged into contigs using COPE and FqMerger. BLAST was used to align contigs to IMGT TRBV, TRBD and TRBJ reference genes, with CDR3 defined following IMGT. Any clonotype with a frequency above 0.1% was classified as a highly expanded clone. Shannon entropy served as the measure of repertoire diversity, while the Gini coefficient captured V-J evenness. Public clonotypes were defined as clonotypes shared by more than one individual. TCRdb reanalyzed the raw reads on its own, using fastp at Q25 for trimming and MiXCR for clone calling, and kept in-frame beta chains. Rows are combined by CDR3 protein, so each entry shows the most common genes and DNA. The V and J calls were not made by the authors but by TCRdb's processing. This sample gives around 460,000 distinct CDR3 sequences in total; roughly 23% of them show up just once. The ten top clones hold less than 15% of the sample.

The sample here was peripheral blood mononuclear cells (PBMCs), taken when the disease was refractory, from a patient treated with antithyroid drugs. The source of this sequence is a female donor with Graves disease. Recombination linked TRBV7-9 to TRBJ2-5, and 9 bases in between align with TRBD1. The nucleotide sequence reads TGTGCCAGCAGCGCTTACAGGGGGCGTAGGGAGACCCAGTACTTC. Its protein is CASSAYRGRRETQYF. Reference TRBV7-9 and TRBJ2-5 proteins supply the regions before and after the CDR3; the full variable domain is: DTGVSQNPRHKITKRGQNVTFRCDPISEHNRLYWYRQTLGQGPEFLTYFQNEAQLEKSRLLSDRFSAERPKGSFSTLEIQRTEQGDSAMYLCASSAYRGRRETQYFGPGTRLLVL.